The subject of this entry is one TCR beta chain. The V segment lost 0 bases and the J segment 5 bases; nucleotides outside the gene matches: 7. Germline CDR1 SGDLS, CDR2 YYNGEE. This CDR3 has 16 amino acids. The sample comes from a study of shared clonotypes between healthy human individuals. The wider study: Researchers drew samples from two women and a few men aged 18 to 49. Three plates each covered CD4 naive and memory; CD8 naive two, CD8 memory one.

Naive CD8 cells were CD45RO-negative, positively selected for CCR7, excluding terminally differentiated effector memory CD45RA+ cells. At deep level, the assay was performed. The protocol was immunoSEQ multiplex PCR, while the TCRdb copy is restricted to in-frame clones and leaves out a portion. Of approximately 2,000,000 clones in the sample, around 95% were seen once. The genes are TRBV9 and TRBJ2-1; 8 nucleotides line up with TRBD2. The clonotype originates from a man in his late teens or twenties in good health. Some clones in this sample may be carry-over from other donors' samples. Specimen: naive CD8+ T cells from PBMCs. CDR3 in DNA: TGTGCCAGCAGCGTAGCCTTGACTAGCGAAGACAATGAGCAGTTCTTC. Amino acids: CASSVALTSEDNEQFF.